This T cell receptor beta chain derives from a study of radiation and T cells in renal cell carcinoma. The germline gives CDR1 SGHAT, CDR2 FQNNGV. The CDR3 is made up of 14 amino acids. The V and J ends lost 6 bases and 9 bases respectively, with 18 bases between them. This clone was found once. The method was immunoSEQ multiplex PCR; TCRdb's version includes in-frame clones alone and lacks a portion of them. The sample records about 62,000 clones, around 80% being singletons. Time point noted: blood 4 weeks post-SBRT, at nephrectomy. Treatment described: 15 Gy SBRT to primary tumor, nephrectomy 4 weeks later.

The TCR sequence derives from a man in his fifties or sixties with renal cell carcinoma. Source: blood, taken from a patient whose treatment included radiotherapy and nephrectomy. The chain employs TRBV11-2 and TRBJ2-4, with D tentatively TRBD1 or TRBD2 (7 bases each). CDR3 DNA sequence: TGTGCCAGCAGTATCCAGGGGGGGGTTGGCATTCAGTACTTC. This translates into CASSIQGGVGIQYF.